Listed below are T cell receptor beta chains from one sample, sequenced in a study of blood T cells in healthy people across ages. TCRdb used MiXCR to reprocess the 5' RACE reads, holding one entry per CDR3 protein. This sample yields about 580,000 distinct CDR3 sequences, of which around 50% are seen a single time; under 30% belongs to the top ten. Sequenced input: blood. These TCRs come from a man older than 75 in good health. CDR3s include the opening cysteine and the closing phenylalanine or tryptophan. The D gene is left open where the match is weak. A row's size may be missing; if present it is once, few, many or a size class.

size: .
V: TRBV7-2
J: TRBJ2-6
D: .
DNA: TGTGTCGCGGGGCGCTTAAGCTCTGGGGCCAACGTCCTGACTTTC
CDR3: CVAGRLSSGANVLTF

size: .
V: TRBV4-1
J: TRBJ2-7
D: TRBD2
DNA: TGCGCCAGCAGCCAAGTACCTAGCGGCTCCTACGAGCAGTACTTC
CDR3: CASSQVPSGSYEQYF

size: few
V: TRBV7-9
J: TRBJ2-6
D: .
DNA: TGTGCCAGCAGCCCCCGGGGCCCCGGCTCTGGGGCCAACGTCCTGACTTTC
CDR3: CASSPRGPGSGANVLTF

size: .
V: TRBV10-3
J: TRBJ2-1
D: TRBD2
DNA: TGTGCCATCAGTGCGGGAGCGGGGGACTACAATGAGCAGTTCTTC
CDR3: CAISAGAGDYNEQFF

size: .
V: TRBV10-3
J: TRBJ1-6
D: .
DNA: TGTGCCATCATGAAGGACACAAATAATTCACCCCTCCACTTT
CDR3: CAIMKDTNNSPLHF

size: few
V: TRBV12-3/TRBV12-4
J: TRBJ1-4
D: .
DNA: TGTGCCAGCAGTAGAGGGGGGGGCCCGGGTGAAAAACTGTTTTTT
CDR3: CASSRGGGPGEKLFF

size: few
V: TRBV7-2
J: TRBJ2-1
D: .
DNA: TGTGCCAGCAGCTCCCAAGGGAGCGCTGAGCAGTTCTTC
CDR3: CASSSQGSAEQFF

size: .
V: TRBV20-1
J: TRBJ2-7
D: TRBD2
DNA: TGCAGTGCTATGGGACTAGCGGGGCCCTCCTACGAGCAGTACTTC
CDR3: CSAMGLAGPSYEQYF

size: once
V: TRBV9
J: TRBJ1-1
D: .
DNA: TGTGCCAGCAGCGTAGTTCCGGGGAACACTGAAGCTTTCTTT
CDR3: CASSVVPGNTEAFF

size: .
V: TRBV29-1
J: TRBJ2-7
D: .
DNA: TGCAGCGTTGAAACACAGGGTTACGAGCAGTACTTC
CDR3: CSVETQGYEQYF

size: .
V: TRBV9
J: TRBJ1-1
D: .
DNA: TGTGCCAGCAGCGTAGAGGCAGGGCGAAACACTGAAGCTTTCTTT
CDR3: CASSVEAGRNTEAFF

size: few
V: TRBV7-2
J: TRBJ2-1
D: TRBD2
DNA: TGTGCCAGCAGCATACGACTAGCGACGAATGAGCAGTTCTTC
CDR3: CASSIRLATNEQFF

size: .
V: TRBV7-9
J: TRBJ2-2
D: .
DNA: TGTGCCAGCAGCTCCGGTGGCGGGATCAACACCGGGGAGCTGTTTTTT
CDR3: CASSSGGGINTGELFF

size: .
V: TRBV20-1
J: TRBJ2-7
D: .
DNA: TGCAGCGTGGGCGCTAGCTCCTACGAGCAGTACTTC
CDR3: CSVGASSYEQYF

size: few
V: TRBV2
J: TRBJ1-2
D: .
DNA: TGTGCCAGCAGAGGGGGGTCCTATGGCTACACCTTC
CDR3: CASRGGSYGYTF

size: .
V: TRBV20-1
J: TRBJ2-1
D: .
DNA: TGCAGTGCCCGTCGGATCGCTCTAGACAATGAGCAGTTCTTC
CDR3: CSARRIALDNEQFF

size: .
V: TRBV6-5
J: TRBJ2-7
D: .
DNA: TGTGCCAGCAGTCCTAATCCGGGCAGGGGTTCAAATGAGCAGTACTTC
CDR3: CASSPNPGRGSNEQYF

size: .
V: TRBV20-1
J: TRBJ2-1
D: TRBD2
DNA: TGCAGTGGTATAGGACTAGCGGGGTTTGGTGAGCAGTTCTTC
CDR3: CSGIGLAGFGEQFF

size: few
V: TRBV4-3
J: TRBJ2-7
D: TRBD1
DNA: TGCGCCAGCAGCCAAGAATATCAGGGGGACTACGAGCAGTACTTC
CDR3: CASSQEYQGDYEQYF

size: few
V: TRBV29-1
J: TRBJ2-2
D: .
DNA: TGCAGCGTTGCCAGGCGGTTGGGGGAGCTGTTTTTT
CDR3: CSVARRLGELFF

size: .
V: TRBV7-9
J: TRBJ1-4
D: .
DNA: TGTGCCAGCAGTCAGCCTAATGAAAAACTGTTTTTT
CDR3: CASSQPNEKLFF

size: many
V: TRBV20-1
J: TRBJ2-1
D: TRBD2
DNA: TGCAGTGCTAGAGATCTATCTGGACTAGCCGATGAGCAGTTCTTC
CDR3: CSARDLSGLADEQFF

size: .
V: TRBV12-3/TRBV12-4
J: TRBJ1-5
D: .
DNA: TGTGCCAGCAGTTTAGCAGGGGCCGGTCAGCCCCAGCATTTT
CDR3: CASSLAGAGQPQHF

size: .
V: TRBV2
J: TRBJ2-3
D: .
DNA: TGTGCCAGCAGTGACAGGAGGGGAACAGATACGCAGTATTTT
CDR3: CASSDRRGTDTQYF

size: .
V: TRBV6-5
J: TRBJ2-5
D: TRBD1
DNA: TGTGCCGGCAGAACCGACAGGGGACCTCAAGAGACCCAGTACTTC
CDR3: CAGRTDRGPQETQYF

size: .
V: TRBV7-9
J: TRBJ2-1
D: .
DNA: TGTGCCAGCAGTTTATTATTAGTGAATGAGCAGTTCTTC
CDR3: CASSLLLVNEQFF

size: .
V: TRBV25-1
J: TRBJ2-3
D: TRBD1
DNA: TGTGCCAGCAGTGACTGGACAGGAGGTAGAGATACGCAGTATTTT
CDR3: CASSDWTGGRDTQYF

size: .
V: TRBV20-1
J: TRBJ2-3
D: .
DNA: TGCAGTGCTAGAGCGGAGGCGGGATTCACAGATACGCAGTATTTT
CDR3: CSARAEAGFTDTQYF

size: .
V: TRBV7-2
J: TRBJ1-4
D: .
DNA: TGTGCCAGCAGCCTATATGGGGGCAGTAATGAAAAACTGTTTTTT
CDR3: CASSLYGGSNEKLFF

size: .
V: TRBV29-1
J: TRBJ2-3
D: .
DNA: TGCAGCGGTACGATGACAGGCACGGATACGCAGTATTTT
CDR3: CSGTMTGTDTQYF

size: few
V: TRBV29-1
J: TRBJ1-2
D: .
DNA: TGCAGCGTTGGGCCAGGGGACTATGGCTACACCTTC
CDR3: CSVGPGDYGYTF

size: many
V: TRBV6-5
J: TRBJ1-1
D: .
DNA: TGTGCCAGCAGTTACCGCAGGCAGAACACTGAAGCTTTCTTT
CDR3: CASSYRRQNTEAFF

size: .
V: TRBV11-2
J: TRBJ2-4
D: .
DNA: TGTGCCAGCAGCCTCGTATCTTCCGTTCAGTACTTC
CDR3: CASSLVSSVQYF

size: .
V: TRBV2
J: TRBJ1-2
D: .
DNA: TGTGCCAGCAGTGAAGGGGGAGACCCGCATGGCTACACCTTC
CDR3: CASSEGGDPHGYTF

size: many
V: TRBV7-9
J: TRBJ2-3
D: .
DNA: TGTGCCAGCAGCCTAGCGACAACTAGCACAGATACGCAGTATTTT
CDR3: CASSLATTSTDTQYF

size: .
V: TRBV10-3
J: TRBJ2-5
D: .
DNA: TGTGCCATCAGTGAGGTAGGGGCGCAAGAGACCCAGTACTTC
CDR3: CAISEVGAQETQYF

size: few
V: TRBV6-1
J: TRBJ2-5
D: .
DNA: TGTGCCAGCATTCCGACCCTGACGGTGGAAGAGACCCAGTACTTC
CDR3: CASIPTLTVEETQYF

size: many
V: TRBV6-5
J: TRBJ2-7
D: .
DNA: TGTGCCAGCACCAAACTCAGTACAGGGAGCTACGAGCAGTACTTC
CDR3: CASTKLSTGSYEQYF

size: .
V: TRBV20-1
J: TRBJ1-2
D: TRBD1
DNA: TGCAGTGCTAGAGATGGTCGACAGGGGTTATTCTATGGCTACACCTTC
CDR3: CSARDGRQGLFYGYTF

size: few
V: TRBV6-6
J: TRBJ1-4
D: .
DNA: TGTGCCAGCAGTTACTCGAACCGGGACCTGTTTTTT
CDR3: CASSYSNRDLFF

size: once
V: TRBV7-2
J: TRBJ2-1
D: .
DNA: TGTGCCGGCACGAAGGCCGTAAGCTCCTACAATGAGCAGTTCTTC
CDR3: CAGTKAVSSYNEQFF